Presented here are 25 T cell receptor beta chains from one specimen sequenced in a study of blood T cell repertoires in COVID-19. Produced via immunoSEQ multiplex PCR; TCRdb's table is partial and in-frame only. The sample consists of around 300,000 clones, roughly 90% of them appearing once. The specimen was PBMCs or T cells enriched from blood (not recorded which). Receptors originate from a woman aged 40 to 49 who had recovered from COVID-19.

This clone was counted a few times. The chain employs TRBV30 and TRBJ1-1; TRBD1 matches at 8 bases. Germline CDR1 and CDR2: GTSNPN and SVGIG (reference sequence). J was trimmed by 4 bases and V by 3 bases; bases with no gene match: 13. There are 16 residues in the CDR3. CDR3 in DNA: TGTGCCTGGAGGGGTCGGAGGGGACAGGTGGGCACTGAAGCTTTCTTT. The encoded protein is CAWRGRRGQVGTEAFF.

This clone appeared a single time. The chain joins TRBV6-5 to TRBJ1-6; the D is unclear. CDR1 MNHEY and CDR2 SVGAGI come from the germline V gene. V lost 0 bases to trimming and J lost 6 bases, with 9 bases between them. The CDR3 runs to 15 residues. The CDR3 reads CASSYSEGLNSPLHF. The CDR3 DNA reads TGTGCCAGCAGTTACTCCGAGGGCCTTAATTCACCCCTCCACTTT.

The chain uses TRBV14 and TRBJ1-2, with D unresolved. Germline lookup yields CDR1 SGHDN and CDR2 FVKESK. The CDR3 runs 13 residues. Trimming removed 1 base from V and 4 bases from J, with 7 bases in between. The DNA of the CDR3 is TGTGCCAGCAGCCAAGGCACAACCTATGGCTACACCTTC. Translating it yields CASSQGTTYGYTF.

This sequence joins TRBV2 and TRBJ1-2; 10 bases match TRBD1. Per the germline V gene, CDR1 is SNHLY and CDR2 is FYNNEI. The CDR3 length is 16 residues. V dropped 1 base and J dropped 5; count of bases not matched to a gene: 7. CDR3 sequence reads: CASSEGRQGAMYGYTF. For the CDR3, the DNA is TGTGCCAGCAGTGAAGGTCGACAGGGGGCCATGTATGGCTACACCTTC.

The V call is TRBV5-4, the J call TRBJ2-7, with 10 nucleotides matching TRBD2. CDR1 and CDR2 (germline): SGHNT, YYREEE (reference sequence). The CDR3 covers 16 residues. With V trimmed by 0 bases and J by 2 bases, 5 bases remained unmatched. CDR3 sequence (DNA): TGTGCCAGCAGCTTGGGACGAGCGGGAGGGCCCTACGAGCAGTACTTC. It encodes CASSLGRAGGPYEQYF.

The CDR3 DNA sequence: TGTGCCAGCAGCAAAGCACCTATCCCGGGGACAGGCCAAGAGACCCAGTACTTC. Protein product: CASSKAPIPGTGQETQYF. J is TRBJ2-5 and V is TRBV21-1; the DNA was not compared with TRBD1, the D call given in the table. TRBV21-1 corresponds to a pseudogene. The CDR3 spans 18 residues.

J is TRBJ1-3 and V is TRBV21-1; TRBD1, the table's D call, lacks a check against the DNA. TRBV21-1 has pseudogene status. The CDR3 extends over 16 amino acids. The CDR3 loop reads CASRPYQGVGGNTIYF. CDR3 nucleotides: TGTGCCAGCAGGCCCTACCAGGGGGTAGGAGGAAACACCATATATTTT.

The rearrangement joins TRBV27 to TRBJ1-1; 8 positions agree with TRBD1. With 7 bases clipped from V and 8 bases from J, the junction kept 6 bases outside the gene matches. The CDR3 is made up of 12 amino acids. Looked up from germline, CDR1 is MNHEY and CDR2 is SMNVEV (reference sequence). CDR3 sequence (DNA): TGTGCCAGCAAAAACAGGGGGTCCGAAGCTTTCTTT. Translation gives CASKNRGSEAFF.

The CDR3 nucleotides read TGTGCCAGCAGTTTGCAGTCTAGCGGGACTGAGACCCAGTACTTC. Translating gives CASSLQSSGTETQYF. The chain recombines TRBV2 with TRBJ2-5; 9 bases match TRBD2. The CDR3 consists of 15 residues. With 5 bases clipped from V and 5 bases from J, the junction kept 9 bases outside the gene matches. Germline assignment: CDR1 SNHLY and CDR2 FYNNEI.

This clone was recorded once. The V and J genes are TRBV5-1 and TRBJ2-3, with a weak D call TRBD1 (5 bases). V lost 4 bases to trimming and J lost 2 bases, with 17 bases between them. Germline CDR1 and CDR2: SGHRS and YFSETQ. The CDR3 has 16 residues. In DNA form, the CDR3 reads TGCGCCAGCAGCGGAAGACAGAGATTAACCACAGATACGCAGTATTTT. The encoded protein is CASSGRQRLTTDTQYF.

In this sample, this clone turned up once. The chain's CDR3 is CASSTDRGDGYTF. The CDR3 coding sequence is TGTGCCAGCAGTACCGACAGGGGAGATGGCTACACCTTC. The chain combines TRBV6-4 with TRBJ1-2; 8 positions agree with TRBD1. V lost 5 bases, J lost 6 bases, and 5 bases stayed unmatched. Germline-derived CDR1 and CDR2 are MRHNA and SNTAGT. The CDR3 is made up of 13 amino acids.

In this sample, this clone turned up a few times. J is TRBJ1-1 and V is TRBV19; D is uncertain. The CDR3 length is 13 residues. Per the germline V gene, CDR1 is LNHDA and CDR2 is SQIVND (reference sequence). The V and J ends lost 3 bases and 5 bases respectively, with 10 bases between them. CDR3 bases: TGTGCCAGTAGTATGAGTACAGTGACTGAAGCTTTCTTT. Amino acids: CASSMSTVTEAFF.

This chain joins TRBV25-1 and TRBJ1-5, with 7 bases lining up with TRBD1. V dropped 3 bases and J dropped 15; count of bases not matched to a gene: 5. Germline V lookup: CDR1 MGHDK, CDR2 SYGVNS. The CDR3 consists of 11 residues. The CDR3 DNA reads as TGTGCCAGCAGTGATACAGGGGCCCTGCATTTT. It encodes CASSDTGALHF. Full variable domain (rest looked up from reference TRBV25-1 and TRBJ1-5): EADIYQTPRYLVIGTGKKITLECSQTMGHDKMYWYQQDPGMELHLIHYSYGVNSTEKGDLSSESTVSRIRTEHFPLTLESARPSHTSQYLCASSDTGALHFGDGTRLSIL.

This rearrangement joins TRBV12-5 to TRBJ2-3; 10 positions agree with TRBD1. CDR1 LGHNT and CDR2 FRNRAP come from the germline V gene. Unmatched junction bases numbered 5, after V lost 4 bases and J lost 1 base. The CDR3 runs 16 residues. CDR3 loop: CASGSRGTGGTDTQYF. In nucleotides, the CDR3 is TGTGCTAGTGGTTCAAGAGGGACAGGGGGCACAGATACGCAGTATTTT.

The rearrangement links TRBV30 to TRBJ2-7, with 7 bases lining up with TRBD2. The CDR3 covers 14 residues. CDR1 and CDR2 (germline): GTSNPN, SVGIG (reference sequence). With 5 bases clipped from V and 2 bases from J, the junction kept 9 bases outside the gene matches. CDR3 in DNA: TGTGCCTGGGGTGGGGGGGTGAGCACCTACGAGCAGTACTTC. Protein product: CAWGGGVSTYEQYF. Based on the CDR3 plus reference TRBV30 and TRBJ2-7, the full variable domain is SQTIHQWPATLVQPVGSPLSLECTVEGTSNPNLYWYRQAAGRGLQLLFYSVGIGQISSEVPQNLSASRPQDRQFILSSKKLLLSDSGFYLCAWGGGVSTYEQYFGPGTRLTVT.

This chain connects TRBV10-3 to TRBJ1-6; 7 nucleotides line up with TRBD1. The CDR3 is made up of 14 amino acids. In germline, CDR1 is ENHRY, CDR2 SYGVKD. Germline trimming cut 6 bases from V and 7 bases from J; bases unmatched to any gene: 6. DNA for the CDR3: TGTGCCATCAGGGAGGGACAGCAAAATTCACCCCTCCACTTT. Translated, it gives CAIREGQQNSPLHF.

The CDR3 DNA reads as TGTGCCAGCAGTGCAAGCGGTGACCTCTACGAGCAGTACTTC. It translates to CASSASGDLYEQYF. This sequence joins TRBV25-1 and TRBJ2-7; maybe TRBD2 (5 bases). CDR1 is MGHDK and CDR2 is SYGVNS in the germline V gene. The germline V and J ends were trimmed by 4 bases and 3 bases, with 13 bases remaining between them. The CDR3 has 14 amino acids.

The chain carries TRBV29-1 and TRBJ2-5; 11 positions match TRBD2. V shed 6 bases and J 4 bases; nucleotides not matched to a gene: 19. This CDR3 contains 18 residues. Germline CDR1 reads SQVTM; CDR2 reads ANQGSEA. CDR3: CSVQTGSYGLAGRETQYF. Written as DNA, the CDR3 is TGCAGCGTCCAAACTGGGTCCTATGGACTAGCGGGTCGAGAGACCCAGTACTTC. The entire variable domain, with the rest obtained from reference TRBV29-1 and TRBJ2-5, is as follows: SAVISQKPSRDICQRGTSLTIQCQVDSQVTMMFWYRQQPGQSLTLIATANQGSEATYESGFVIDKFPISRPNLTFSTLTVSNMSPEDSSIYLCSVQTGSYGLAGRETQYFGPGTRLLVL.

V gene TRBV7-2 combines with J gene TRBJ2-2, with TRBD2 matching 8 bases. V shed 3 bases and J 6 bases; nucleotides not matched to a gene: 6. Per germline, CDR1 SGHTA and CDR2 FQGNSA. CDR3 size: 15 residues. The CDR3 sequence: CASSFGGLVPGELFF. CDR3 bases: TGTGCCAGCAGCTTTGGGGGACTAGTCCCCGGGGAGCTGTTTTTT.

The CDR3 spells CATSQGQKETQYF. The CDR3 region has the DNA TGTGCCACCAGCCAAGGACAAAAGGAGACCCAGTACTTC. The chain employs TRBV24-1 and TRBJ2-5; possibly TRBD1 for D (5 bases). Germline-derived CDR1 and CDR2 are KGHDR and SFDVKD. Trimming removed 7 bases at V and 5 bases at J, with 13 bases between. The CDR3 runs 13 residues.

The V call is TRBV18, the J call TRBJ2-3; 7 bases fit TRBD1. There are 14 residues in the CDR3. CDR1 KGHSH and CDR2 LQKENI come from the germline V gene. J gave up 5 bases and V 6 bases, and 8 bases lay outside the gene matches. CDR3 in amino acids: CASSTGMRVDTQYF. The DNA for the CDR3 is TGTGCCAGCTCGACAGGGATGAGAGTAGATACGCAGTATTTT. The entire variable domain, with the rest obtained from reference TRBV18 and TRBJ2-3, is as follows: NAGVMQNPRHLVRRRGQEARLRCSPMKGHSHVYWYRQLPEEGLKFMVYLQKENIIDESGMPKERFSAEFPKEGPSILRIQQVVRGDSAAYFCASSTGMRVDTQYFGPGTRLTVL.

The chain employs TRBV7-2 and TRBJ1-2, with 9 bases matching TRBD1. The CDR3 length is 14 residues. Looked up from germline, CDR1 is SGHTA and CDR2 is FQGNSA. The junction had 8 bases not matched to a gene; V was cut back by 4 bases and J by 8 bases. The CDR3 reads CASSSTGGVLGYTF. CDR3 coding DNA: TGTGCCAGCAGCTCAACAGGGGGCGTTTTGGGCTACACCTTC.

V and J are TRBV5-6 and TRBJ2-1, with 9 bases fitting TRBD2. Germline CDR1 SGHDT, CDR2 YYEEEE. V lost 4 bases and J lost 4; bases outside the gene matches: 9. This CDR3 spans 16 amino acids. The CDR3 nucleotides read TGTGCCAGCAGCCCGGTAGCGGGAGACTTTTACAATGAGCAGTTCTTC. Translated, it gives CASSPVAGDFYNEQFF.

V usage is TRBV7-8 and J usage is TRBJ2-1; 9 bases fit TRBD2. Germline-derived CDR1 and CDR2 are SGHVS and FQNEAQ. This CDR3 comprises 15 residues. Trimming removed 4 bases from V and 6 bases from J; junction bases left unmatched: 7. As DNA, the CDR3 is TGTGCCAGCAGCTCGGGGCGGGAGGGCACCAATGAGCAGTTCTTC. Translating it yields CASSSGREGTNEQFF.

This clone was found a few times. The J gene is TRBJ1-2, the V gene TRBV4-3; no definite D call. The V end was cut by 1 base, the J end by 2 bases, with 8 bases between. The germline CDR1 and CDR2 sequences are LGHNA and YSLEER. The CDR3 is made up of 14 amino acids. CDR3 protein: CASSQANENYGYTF. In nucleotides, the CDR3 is TGCGCCAGCAGCCAAGCAAACGAGAACTATGGCTACACCTTC.